Listed here are 5 T cell receptor beta chains from one sample, sequenced in a study of blood T cell repertoires in COVID-19. Sequencing was performed with immunoSEQ multiplex PCR; in TCRdb, only in-frame clones are kept and a portion is missing. The sample carries about 270,000 clones, roughly nine tenths recorded once. Sequenced sample: PBMCs or T cells enriched from blood (not recorded which). The source of these receptors is a woman aged 50 to 65 who had recovered from COVID-19.

The table lists this clone with a count of one. The V gene is TRBV28, the J gene TRBJ2-7; 7 bases map to TRBD1. With 8 bases clipped from V and 2 bases from J, the junction kept 6 bases outside the gene matches. The CDR3 runs to 13 residues. The germline V gene has CDR1 MDHEN and CDR2 SYDVKM. CDR3 residues: CASRQGRAYEQYF. In DNA, the CDR3 is TGTGCCAGCCGACAGGGCCGCGCCTACGAGCAGTACTTC.

This clone was detected once. The chain has TRBV2 and TRBJ2-7; TRBD1 matches at 7 bases. CDR3 length equals 14 residues. Per the germline V gene, CDR1 is SNHLY and CDR2 is FYNNEI. V was clipped by 7 bases and J by 0 bases; unmatched bases: 6. CDR3 DNA: TGTGCCAGCATTTGGCAGGGGGACTCCTACGAGCAGTACTTC. It yields the protein CASIWQGDSYEQYF.

The rearrangement uses TRBV4-3 and TRBJ1-4; tentative D call: TRBD1 (6 bases). Germline V CDR1 and CDR2: LGHNA, YSLEER. The CDR3 is 16 residues long. The ends were cut back, 3 bases at V and 7 bases at J, with 18 bases in the middle. The CDR3 region has the DNA TGCGCCAGCAGCCAGAGCCTAGACAGGATCGGTGAAAAACTGTTTTTT. Translation gives CASSQSLDRIGEKLFF.

The chain carries TRBV3-1 (or the pseudogene TRBV3-2) and TRBJ1-1; 7 bases fit TRBD1. CDR3 length: 16 residues. Looked up from germline, CDR1 is LGHDT and CDR2 is YNNKEL (reference sequence). V lost 4 bases and J lost 1; bases outside the gene matches: 9. Written as DNA, the CDR3 is TGTGCCAGCAGCCGGGACAGCCTGCCTCGGAACACTGAAGCTTTCTTT. Its translation: CASSRDSLPRNTEAFF.

The chain uses TRBV2 and TRBJ1-5, with D hard to call. V gave up 2 bases and J gave up 4 bases, with 9 bases separating them. CDR3 length equals 14 residues. Germline CDR1 reads SNHLY; CDR2 reads FYNNEI. The CDR3 reads CASSEWAENQPQHF. The CDR3 DNA reads as TGTGCCAGCAGTGAATGGGCAGAGAATCAGCCCCAGCATTTT.